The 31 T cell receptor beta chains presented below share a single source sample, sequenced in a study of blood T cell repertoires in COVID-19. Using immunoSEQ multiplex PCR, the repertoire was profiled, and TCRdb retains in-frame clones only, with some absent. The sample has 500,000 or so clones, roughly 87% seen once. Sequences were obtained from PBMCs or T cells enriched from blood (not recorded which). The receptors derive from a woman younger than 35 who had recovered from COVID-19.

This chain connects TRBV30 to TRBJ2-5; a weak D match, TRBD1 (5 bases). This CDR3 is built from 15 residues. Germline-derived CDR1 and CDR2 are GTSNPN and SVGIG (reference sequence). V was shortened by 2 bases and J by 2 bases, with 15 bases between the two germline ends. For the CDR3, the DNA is TGTGCCTGGAGTACTCTAGACAGCAGTCAAGAGACCCAGTACTTC. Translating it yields CAWSTLDSSQETQYF.

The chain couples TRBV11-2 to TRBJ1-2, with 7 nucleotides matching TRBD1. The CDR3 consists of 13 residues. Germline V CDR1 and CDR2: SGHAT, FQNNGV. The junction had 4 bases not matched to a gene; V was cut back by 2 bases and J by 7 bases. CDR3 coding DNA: TGTGCCAGCAGCTTAAAGACAGGGACTGGCTACACCTTC. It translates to CASSLKTGTGYTF.

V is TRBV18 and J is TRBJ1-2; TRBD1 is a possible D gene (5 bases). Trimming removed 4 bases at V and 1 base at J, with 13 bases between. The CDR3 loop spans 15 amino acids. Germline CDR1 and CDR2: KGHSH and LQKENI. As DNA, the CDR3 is TGTGCCAGCTCACGTTTAGGACACCTTAACTATGGCTACACCTTC. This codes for CASSRLGHLNYGYTF.

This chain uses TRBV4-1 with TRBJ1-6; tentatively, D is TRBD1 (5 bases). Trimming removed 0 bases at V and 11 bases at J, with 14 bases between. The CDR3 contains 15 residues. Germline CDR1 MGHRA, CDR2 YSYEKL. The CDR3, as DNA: TGCGCCAGCAGCCAAGATCTCGGGGGTGGGACACCCCTCCACTTT. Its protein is CASSQDLGGGTPLHF.

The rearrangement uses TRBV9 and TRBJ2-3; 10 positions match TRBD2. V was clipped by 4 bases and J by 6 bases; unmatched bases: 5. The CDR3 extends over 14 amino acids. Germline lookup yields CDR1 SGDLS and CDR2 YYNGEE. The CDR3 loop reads CASSPGLARDTQYF. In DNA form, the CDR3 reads TGTGCCAGCAGCCCGGGACTAGCGCGGGATACGCAGTATTTT.

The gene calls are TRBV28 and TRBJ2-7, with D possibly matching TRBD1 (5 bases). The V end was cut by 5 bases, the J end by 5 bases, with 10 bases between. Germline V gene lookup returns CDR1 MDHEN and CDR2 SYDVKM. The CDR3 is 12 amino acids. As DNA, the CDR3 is TGTGCCAGCAGTCCTCAGGGCGACGAGCAGTACTTC. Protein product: CASSPQGDEQYF. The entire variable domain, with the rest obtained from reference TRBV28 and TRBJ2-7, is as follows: DVKVTQSSRYLVKRTGEKVFLECVQDMDHENMFWYRQDPGLGLRLIYFSYDVKMKEKGDIPEGYSVSREKKERFSLILESASTNQTSMYLCASSPQGDEQYFGPGTRLTVT.

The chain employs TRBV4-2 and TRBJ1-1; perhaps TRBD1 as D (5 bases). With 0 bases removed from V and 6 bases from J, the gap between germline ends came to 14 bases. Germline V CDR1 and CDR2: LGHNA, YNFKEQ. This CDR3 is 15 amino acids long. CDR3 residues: CASSQEPGRLSEAFF. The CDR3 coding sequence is TGTGCCAGCAGCCAAGAACCAGGGAGGTTGTCTGAAGCTTTCTTT.

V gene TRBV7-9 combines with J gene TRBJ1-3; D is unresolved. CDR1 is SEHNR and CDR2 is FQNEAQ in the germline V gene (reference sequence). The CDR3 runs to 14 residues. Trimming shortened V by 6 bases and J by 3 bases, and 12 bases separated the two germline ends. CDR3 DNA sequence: TGTGCCAGCAGTTTTGAGACGGGTGGAAACACCATATATTTT. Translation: CASSFETGGNTIYF.

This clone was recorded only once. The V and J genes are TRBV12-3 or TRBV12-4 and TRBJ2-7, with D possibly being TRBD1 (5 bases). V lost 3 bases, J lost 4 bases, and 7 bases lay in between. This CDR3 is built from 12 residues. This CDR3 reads CASSLGLYEQYF. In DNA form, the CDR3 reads TGTGCCAGCAGTTTGGGGCTTTACGAGCAGTACTTC.

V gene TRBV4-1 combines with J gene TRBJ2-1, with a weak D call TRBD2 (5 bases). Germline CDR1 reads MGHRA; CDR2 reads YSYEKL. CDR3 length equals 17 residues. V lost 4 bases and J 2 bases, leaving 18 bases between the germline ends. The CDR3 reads CASSLVRLVAPYNEQFF. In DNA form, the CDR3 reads TGCGCCAGCAGCCTCGTTAGGTTAGTAGCGCCCTACAATGAGCAGTTCTTC.

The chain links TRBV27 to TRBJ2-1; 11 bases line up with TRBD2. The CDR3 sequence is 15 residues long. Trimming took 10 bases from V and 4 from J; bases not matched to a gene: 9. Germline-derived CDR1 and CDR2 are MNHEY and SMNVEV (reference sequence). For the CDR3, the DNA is TGTGCCACCACTAAGACTAGCGGGGCTTACAATGAGCAGTTCTTC. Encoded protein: CATTKTSGAYNEQFF.

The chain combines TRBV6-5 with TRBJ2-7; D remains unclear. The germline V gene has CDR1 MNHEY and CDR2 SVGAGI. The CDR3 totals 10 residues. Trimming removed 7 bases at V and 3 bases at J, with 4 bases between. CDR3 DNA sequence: TGTGCCAGCACTCTCTACGAGCAGTACTTC. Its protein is CASTLYEQYF.

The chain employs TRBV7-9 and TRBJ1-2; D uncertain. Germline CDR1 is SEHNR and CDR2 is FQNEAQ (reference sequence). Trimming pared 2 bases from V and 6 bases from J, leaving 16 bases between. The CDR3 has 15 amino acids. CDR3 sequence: CASSLTGVIRHGYTF. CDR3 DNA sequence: TGTGCCAGCAGCTTAACCGGGGTGATAAGGCATGGCTACACCTTC.

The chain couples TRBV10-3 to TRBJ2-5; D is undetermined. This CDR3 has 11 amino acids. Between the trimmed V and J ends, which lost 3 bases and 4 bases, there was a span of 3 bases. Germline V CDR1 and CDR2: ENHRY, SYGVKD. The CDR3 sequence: CAISDGETQYF. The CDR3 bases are TGTGCCATCAGTGACGGAGAGACCCAGTACTTC.

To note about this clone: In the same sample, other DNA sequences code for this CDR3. The CDR3 sequence: CASSTTGTAEAFF. The CDR3, as DNA: TGTGCCAGTAGTACTACCGGGACAGCTGAAGCTTTCTTT. The rearrangement joins TRBV19 to TRBJ1-1; 7 bases map to TRBD1. This CDR3 is built from 13 residues. Trimming removed 4 bases from V and 6 bases from J; junction bases left unmatched: 5. Germline V gene sequence: CDR1 LNHDA, CDR2 SQIVND (reference sequence).

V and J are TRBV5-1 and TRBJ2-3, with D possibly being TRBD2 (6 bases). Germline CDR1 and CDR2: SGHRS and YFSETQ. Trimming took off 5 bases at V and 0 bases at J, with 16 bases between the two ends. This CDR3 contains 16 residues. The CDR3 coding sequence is TGCGCCAGCAGAATCTCTCCCGGGACTAGCACAGATACGCAGTATTTT. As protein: CASRISPGTSTDTQYF.

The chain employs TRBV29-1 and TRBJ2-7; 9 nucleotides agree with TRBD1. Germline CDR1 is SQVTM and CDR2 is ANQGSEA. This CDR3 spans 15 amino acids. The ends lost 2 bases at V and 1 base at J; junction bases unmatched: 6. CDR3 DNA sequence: TGCAGCGTTGAAAACGAAGGGACAGGGTCCTACGAGCAGTACTTC. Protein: CSVENEGTGSYEQYF.

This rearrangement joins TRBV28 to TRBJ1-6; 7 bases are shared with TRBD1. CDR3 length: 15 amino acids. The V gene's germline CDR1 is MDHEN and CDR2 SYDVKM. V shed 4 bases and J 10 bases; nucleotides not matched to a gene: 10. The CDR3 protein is CASSSRTGGYSPLHF. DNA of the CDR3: TGTGCCAGCAGTTCTCGGACAGGAGGGTACTCACCCCTCCACTTT. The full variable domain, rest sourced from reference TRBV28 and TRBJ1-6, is DVKVTQSSRYLVKRTGEKVFLECVQDMDHENMFWYRQDPGLGLRLIYFSYDVKMKEKGDIPEGYSVSREKKERFSLILESASTNQTSMYLCASSSRTGGYSPLHFGNGTRLTVT.

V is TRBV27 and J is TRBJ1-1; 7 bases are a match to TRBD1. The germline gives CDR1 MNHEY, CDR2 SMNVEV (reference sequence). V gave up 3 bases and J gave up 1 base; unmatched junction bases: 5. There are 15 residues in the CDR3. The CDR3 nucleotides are TGTGCCAGCAGTTTTCTGGGACAGAGGAACACTGAAGCTTTCTTT. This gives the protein CASSFLGQRNTEAFF.

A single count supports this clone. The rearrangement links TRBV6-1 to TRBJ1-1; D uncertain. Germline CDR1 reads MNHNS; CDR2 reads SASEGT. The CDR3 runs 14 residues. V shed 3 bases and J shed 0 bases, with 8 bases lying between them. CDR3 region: CASSDGGMNTEAFF. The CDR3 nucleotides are TGTGCCAGCAGTGACGGCGGGATGAACACTGAAGCTTTCTTT.

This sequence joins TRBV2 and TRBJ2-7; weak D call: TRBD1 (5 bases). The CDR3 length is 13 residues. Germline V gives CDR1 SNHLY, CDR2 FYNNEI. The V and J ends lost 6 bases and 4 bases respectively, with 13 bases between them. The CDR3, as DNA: TGTGCCAGCAGCCCCACGACAGTTTACGAGCAGTACTTC. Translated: CASSPTTVYEQYF.

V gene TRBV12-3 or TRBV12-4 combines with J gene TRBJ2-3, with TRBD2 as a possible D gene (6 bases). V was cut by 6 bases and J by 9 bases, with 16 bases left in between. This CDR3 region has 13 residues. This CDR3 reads CASSTFARETQYF. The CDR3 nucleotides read TGTGCCAGCAGCACCTTCGCGCGGGAAACGCAGTATTTT.

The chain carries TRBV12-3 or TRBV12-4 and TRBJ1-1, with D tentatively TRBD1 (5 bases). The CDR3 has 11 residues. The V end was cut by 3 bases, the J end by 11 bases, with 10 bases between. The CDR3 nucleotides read TGTGCCAGCAGTTTTAGACAGAGGGCTTTCTTT. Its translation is CASSFRQRAFF.

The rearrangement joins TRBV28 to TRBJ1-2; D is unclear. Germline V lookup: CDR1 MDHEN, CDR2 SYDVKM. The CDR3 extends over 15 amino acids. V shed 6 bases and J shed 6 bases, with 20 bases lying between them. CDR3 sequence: CASRREIRVPNGYTF. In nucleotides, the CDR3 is TGTGCCAGCAGACGAGAGATCCGGGTTCCGAATGGCTACACCTTC.

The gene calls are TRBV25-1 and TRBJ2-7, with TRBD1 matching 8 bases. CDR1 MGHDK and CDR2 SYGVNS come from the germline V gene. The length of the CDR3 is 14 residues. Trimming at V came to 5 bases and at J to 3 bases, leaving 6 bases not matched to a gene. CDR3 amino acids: CASSSRTGGYEQYF. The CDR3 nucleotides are TGTGCCAGCAGTTCCCGAACAGGGGGCTACGAGCAGTACTTC.

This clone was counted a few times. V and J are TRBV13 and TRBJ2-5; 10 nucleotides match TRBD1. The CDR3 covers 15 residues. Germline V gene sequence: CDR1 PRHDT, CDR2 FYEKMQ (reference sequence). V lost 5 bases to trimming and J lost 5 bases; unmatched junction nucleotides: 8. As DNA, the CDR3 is TGTGCCAGCAGCCGCAGGTCGGGACAGGGGGAGACCCAGTACTTC. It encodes CASSRRSGQGETQYF.

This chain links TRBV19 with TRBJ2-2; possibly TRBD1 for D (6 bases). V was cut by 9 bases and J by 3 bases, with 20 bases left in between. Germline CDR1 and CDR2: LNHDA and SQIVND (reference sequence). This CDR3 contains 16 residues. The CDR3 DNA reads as TGTGCCAGCTGTAGGATACAGGGTATCTACACCGGGGAGCTGTTTTTT. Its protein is CASCRIQGIYTGELFF.

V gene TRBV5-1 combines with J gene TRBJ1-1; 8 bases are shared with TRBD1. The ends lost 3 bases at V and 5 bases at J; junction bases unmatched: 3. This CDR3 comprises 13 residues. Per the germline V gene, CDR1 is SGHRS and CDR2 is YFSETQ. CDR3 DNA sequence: TGCGCCAGCAGCTCCCAGGGGGCTACTGAAGCTTTCTTT. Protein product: CASSSQGATEAFF.

For the CDR3, the DNA is TGTGCCAGTAGTAAGGGGTTTACTAATGAAAAACTGTTTTTT. Translation gives CASSKGFTNEKLFF. The chain combines TRBV19 with TRBJ1-4; a possible D gene is TRBD1 (5 bases). Germline V gene lookup returns CDR1 LNHDA and CDR2 SQIVND (reference sequence). The V end lost 4 bases, the J end lost 2 bases, and 8 bases lay between the germline ends. The CDR3 is made up of 14 amino acids.

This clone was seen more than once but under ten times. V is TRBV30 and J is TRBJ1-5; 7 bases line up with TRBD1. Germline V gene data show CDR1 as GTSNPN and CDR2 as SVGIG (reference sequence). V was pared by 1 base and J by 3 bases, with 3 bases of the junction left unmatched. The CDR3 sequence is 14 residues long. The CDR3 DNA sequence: TGTGCCTGGAGTGGACAGGGTCTCAATCAGCCCCAGCATTTT. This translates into CAWSGQGLNQPQHF.

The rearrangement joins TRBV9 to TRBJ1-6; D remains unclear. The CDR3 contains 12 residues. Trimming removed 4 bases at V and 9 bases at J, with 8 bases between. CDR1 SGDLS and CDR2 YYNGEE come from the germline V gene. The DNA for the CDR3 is TGTGCCAGCAGCTGGGAGGGTTCACCCCTCCACTTT. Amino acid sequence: CASSWEGSPLHF.